The source of this T cell receptor beta chain is a study of post-analysis software for immune sequencing data. The CDR3 length is 15 residues. The V and J ends lost 2 bases and 2 bases respectively, with 11 bases between them. Germline V gene sequence: CDR1 SGHAT, CDR2 FQNNGV. TCR beta cDNA libraries had unique molecular identifiers. TCRdb processed the PCR reads anew with MiXCR; each CDR3 protein has one entry. The table records hundreds of thousands of distinct CDR3 sequences, approximately 60% of them present only once. Points on this clonotype: Its antigen is undetermined.

General observations from the study: Controls' normalized Chao1 diversity significantly exceeded that of multiple sclerosis patients. Patients carried roughly five TRBV segments more frequently than controls did, and TRBV5-6, TRBV5-1 and TRBV20-1 were among them. Samples prepared in the same batch strongly co-clustered by F measure.

The chain combines TRBV11-2 with TRBJ2-3, with D perhaps TRBD1 or TRBD2 (5 bases each). The sequence was obtained from a girl aged 2-10 years with multiple sclerosis. What was sequenced was blood. For the CDR3, the DNA is TGTGCCAGCAGCTTAATTTGGGGGACCACAGATACGCAGTATTTT. Translation: CASSLIWGTTDTQYF.